This paragraph reports one TCR beta chain. Antigen: not known. This sample was taken from a study of T cells in Graves' hyperthyroidism and ophthalmopathy. Study-level information: The authors collected peripheral blood at initial diagnosis, before any treatment. Overall study findings and caveats: Ophthalmopathy was model-predicted a median about 6.7 months pre-onset.

Graves' hyperthyroidism is called stable when ophthalmopathy does not progress within 18 months. Germline CDR1 is SNHLY and CDR2 is FYNNEI. The CDR3 length is 14 residues. Trimming removed 7 bases from V and 1 base from J, with 13 bases in between. TCR beta CDR3 region amplification was performed from RNA transcripts. The HTBI primer set was used in a first-round RT-PCR of the TCR CDR3. TCRdb itself ran the multiplex PCR reads through MiXCR, one entry per CDR3 protein. In the table there are just under 750,000 distinct CDR3 sequences, under 45% of which are singletons. The sequencing sample was made of blood. The origin of this receptor is a woman between 40 and 55 years old with Graves' hyperthyroidism. The chain combines TRBV2 with TRBJ2-5, with D uncertain. The CDR3 DNA reads TGTGCCAGCACCACCCTCTACCTCCAAGAGACCCAGTACTTC. It codes for CASTTLYLQETQYF.